The clone carrying this TCR beta chain was found many times. Time point given: before trial treatment. As their treatment, donors received nivolumab, ipilimumab, aspirin, low-dose cyclophosphamide and low-dose radiotherapy. Alpha and beta chains were covered, as first-strand cDNA relied on TRAV- and TRBV-specific primers. Both a constant-region primer and a V-primer adapter served to amplify TCRs across roughly 20 PCR cycles. MiXCR, applied by TCRdb to the reads, yields one record per CDR3 protein. The profile covers tens of thousands of distinct CDR3 sequences, with 15% to 20% appearing a single time and more than 4.5% taken by the ten largest. These data belong to a study of low-dose radiotherapy and immunotherapy resistance in tumors. Study in general: Patients were on oral aspirin 300 mg taken daily for four cycles from cycle 1 day 1.

V lost 5 bases and J 4 bases, leaving 20 bases between the germline ends. This CDR3 region has 16 residues. The V gene's germline CDR1 is PRHDT and CDR2 FYEKMQ (reference sequence). The clonotype was recovered from a male donor with prostate cancer. The sample was PBMCs, taken before treatment. This sequence joins TRBV13 and TRBJ1-1, with a possible D match to TRBD1 (6 bases). The CDR3 reads CASSRTLQGRGTEAFF. The CDR3 DNA reads as TGTGCCAGCAGCCGGACCCTACAGGGTCGGGGCACTGAAGCTTTCTTT.